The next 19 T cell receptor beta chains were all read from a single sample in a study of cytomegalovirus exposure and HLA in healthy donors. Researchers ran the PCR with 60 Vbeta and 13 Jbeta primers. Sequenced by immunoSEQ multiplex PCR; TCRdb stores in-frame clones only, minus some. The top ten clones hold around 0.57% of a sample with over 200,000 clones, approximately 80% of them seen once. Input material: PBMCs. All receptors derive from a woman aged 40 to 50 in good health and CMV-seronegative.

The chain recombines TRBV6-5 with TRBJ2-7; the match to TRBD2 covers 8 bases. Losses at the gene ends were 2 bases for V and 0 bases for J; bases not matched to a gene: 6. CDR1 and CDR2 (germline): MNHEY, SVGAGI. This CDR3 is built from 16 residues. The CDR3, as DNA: TGTGCCAGCAGTTACCTTAGCGGGGCACCCTCCTACGAGCAGTACTTC. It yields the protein CASSYLSGAPSYEQYF.

This chain's CDR3 is CASSDPGRTPNTGELFF. CDR3 bases: TGTGCCAGCAGTGACCCTGGTCGGACACCAAACACCGGGGAGCTGTTTTTT. V and J are TRBV2 and TRBJ2-2, with D perhaps matching TRBD1 (5 bases). V was cut by 3 bases and J by 2 bases, with 16 bases left in between. The CDR3 has 17 residues. Germline V gene sequence: CDR1 SNHLY, CDR2 FYNNEI.

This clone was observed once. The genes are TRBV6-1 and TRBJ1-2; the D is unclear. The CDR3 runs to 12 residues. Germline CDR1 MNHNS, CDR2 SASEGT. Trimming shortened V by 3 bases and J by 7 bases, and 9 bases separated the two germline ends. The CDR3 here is CASSDLLRGYTF. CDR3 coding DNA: TGTGCCAGCAGTGACCTCCTCCGTGGCTACACCTTC.

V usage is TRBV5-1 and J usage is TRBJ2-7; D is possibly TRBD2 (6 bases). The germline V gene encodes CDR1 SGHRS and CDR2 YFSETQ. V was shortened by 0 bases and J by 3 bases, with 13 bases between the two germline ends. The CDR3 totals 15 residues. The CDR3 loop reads CASSLAAGTFYEQYF. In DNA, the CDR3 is TGCGCCAGCAGCTTGGCCGCCGGGACTTTCTACGAGCAGTACTTC.

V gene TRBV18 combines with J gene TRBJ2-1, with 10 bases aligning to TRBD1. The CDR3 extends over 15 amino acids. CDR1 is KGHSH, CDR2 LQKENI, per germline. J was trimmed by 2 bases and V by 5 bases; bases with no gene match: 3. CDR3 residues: CASSDGTGAYNEQFF. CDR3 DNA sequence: TGTGCCAGCTCAGATGGGACAGGGGCCTACAATGAGCAGTTCTTC.

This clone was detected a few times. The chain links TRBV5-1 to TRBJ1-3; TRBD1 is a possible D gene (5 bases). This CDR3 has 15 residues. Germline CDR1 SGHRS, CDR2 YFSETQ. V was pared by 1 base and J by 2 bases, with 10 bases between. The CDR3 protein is CASSLWGEAGNTIYF. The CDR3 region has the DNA TGCGCCAGCAGCTTGTGGGGGGAAGCTGGAAACACCATATATTTT.

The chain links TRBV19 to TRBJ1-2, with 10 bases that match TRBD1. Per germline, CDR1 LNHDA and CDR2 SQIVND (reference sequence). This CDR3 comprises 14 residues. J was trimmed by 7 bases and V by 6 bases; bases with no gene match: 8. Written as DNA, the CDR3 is TGTGCCAGTAGCCCGACAGGGGGCTACAGTGGCTACACCTTC. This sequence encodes CASSPTGGYSGYTF.

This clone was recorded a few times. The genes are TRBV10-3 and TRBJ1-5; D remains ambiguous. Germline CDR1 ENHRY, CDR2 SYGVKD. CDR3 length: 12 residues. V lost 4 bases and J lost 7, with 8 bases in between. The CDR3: CAISGGPQPQHF. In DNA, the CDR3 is TGTGCCATCAGTGGAGGCCCACAGCCCCAGCATTTT.

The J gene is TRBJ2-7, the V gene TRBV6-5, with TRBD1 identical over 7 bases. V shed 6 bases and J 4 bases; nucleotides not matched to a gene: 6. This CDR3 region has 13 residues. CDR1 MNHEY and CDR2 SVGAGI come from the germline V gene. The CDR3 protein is CASSRDRLYEQYF. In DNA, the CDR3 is TGTGCCAGCAGCCGGGACAGACTTTACGAGCAGTACTTC.

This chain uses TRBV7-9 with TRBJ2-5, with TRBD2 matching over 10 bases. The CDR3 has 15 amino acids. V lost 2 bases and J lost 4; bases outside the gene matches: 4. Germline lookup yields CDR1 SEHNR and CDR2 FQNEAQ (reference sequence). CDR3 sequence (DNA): TGTGCCAGCAGCTTAAGCGGGGGGGCCTCAGAGACCCAGTACTTC. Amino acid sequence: CASSLSGGASETQYF. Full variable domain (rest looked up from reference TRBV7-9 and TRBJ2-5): DTGVSQNPRHKITKRGQNVTFRCDPISEHNRLYWYRQTLGQGPEFLTYFQNEAQLEKSRLLSDRFSAERPKGSFSTLEIQRTEQGDSAMYLCASSLSGGASETQYFGPGTRLLVL.

The CDR3: CASGYRDRAGEAFF. DNA for the CDR3: TGCGCCAGCGGCTACCGGGACAGGGCCGGTGAAGCTTTCTTT. The chain combines TRBV5-1 with TRBJ1-1, with TRBD1 identical over 9 bases. Per germline, CDR1 SGHRS and CDR2 YFSETQ. V trimming: 7 bases; J trimming: 7 bases; junction bases outside the gene matches: 11. This CDR3 region has 14 residues.

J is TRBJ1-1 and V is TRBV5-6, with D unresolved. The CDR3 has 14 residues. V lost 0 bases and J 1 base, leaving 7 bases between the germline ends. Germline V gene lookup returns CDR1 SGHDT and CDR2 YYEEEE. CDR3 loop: CASSLGGGNTEAFF. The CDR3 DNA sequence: TGTGCCAGCAGCTTGGGGGGAGGGAACACTGAAGCTTTCTTT.

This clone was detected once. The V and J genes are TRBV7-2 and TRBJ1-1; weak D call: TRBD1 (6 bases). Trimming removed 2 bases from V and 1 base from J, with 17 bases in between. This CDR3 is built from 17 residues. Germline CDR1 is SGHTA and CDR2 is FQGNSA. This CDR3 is CASSLPGHQPGNTEAFF. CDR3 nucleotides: TGTGCCAGCAGCTTACCGGGACACCAGCCTGGGAACACTGAAGCTTTCTTT.

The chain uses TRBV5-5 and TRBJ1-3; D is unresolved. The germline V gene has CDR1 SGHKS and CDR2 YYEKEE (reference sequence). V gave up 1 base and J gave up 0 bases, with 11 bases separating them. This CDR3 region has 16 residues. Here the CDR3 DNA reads TGTGCCAGCAGCTTGCCGGTGGGGAGCTCTGGAAACACCATATATTTT. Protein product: CASSLPVGSSGNTIYF.

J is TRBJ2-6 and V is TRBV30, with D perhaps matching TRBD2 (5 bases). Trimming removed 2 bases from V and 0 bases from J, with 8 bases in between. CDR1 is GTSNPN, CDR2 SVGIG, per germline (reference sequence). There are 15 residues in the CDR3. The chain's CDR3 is CAWSSGVSGANVLTF. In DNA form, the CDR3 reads TGTGCCTGGAGTTCCGGGGTCTCTGGGGCCAACGTCCTGACTTTC.

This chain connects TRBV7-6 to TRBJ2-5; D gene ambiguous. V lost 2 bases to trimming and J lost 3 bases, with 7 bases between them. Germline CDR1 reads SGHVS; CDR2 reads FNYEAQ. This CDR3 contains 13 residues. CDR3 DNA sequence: TGTGCCAGCAGCTTATTTCAGGAAGAGACCCAGTACTTC. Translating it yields CASSLFQEETQYF.

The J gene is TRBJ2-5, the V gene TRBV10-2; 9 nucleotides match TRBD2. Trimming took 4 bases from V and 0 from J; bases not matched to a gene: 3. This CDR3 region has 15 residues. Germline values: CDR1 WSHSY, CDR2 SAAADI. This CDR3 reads CASSVAGGYQETQYF. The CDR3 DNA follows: TGCGCCAGCAGTGTGGCGGGGGGGTACCAAGAGACCCAGTACTTC.

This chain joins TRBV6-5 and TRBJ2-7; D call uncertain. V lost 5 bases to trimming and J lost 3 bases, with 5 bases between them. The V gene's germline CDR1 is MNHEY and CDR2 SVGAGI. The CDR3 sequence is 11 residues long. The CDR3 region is CASSTVYEQYF. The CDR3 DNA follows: TGTGCCAGCAGTACAGTCTACGAGCAGTACTTC.

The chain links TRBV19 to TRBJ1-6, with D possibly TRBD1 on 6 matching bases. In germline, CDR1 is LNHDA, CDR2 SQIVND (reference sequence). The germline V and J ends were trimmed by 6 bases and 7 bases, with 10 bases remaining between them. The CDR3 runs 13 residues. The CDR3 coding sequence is TGTGCCAGTAGCGGACAGATCAATTCACCCCTCCACTTT. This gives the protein CASSGQINSPLHF.